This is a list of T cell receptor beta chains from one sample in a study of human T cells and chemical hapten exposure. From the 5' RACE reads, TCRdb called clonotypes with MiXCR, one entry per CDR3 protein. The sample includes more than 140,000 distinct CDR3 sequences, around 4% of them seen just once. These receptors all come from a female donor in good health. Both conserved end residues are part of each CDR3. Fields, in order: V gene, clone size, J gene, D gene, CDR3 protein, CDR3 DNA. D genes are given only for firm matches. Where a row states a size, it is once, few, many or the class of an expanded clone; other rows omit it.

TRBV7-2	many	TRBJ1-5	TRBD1	CASSYRGGQPQHF	TGTGCCAGCAGCTACAGGGGAGGACAGCCCCAGCATTTT
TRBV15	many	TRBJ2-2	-	CATSNFREAGELFF	TGTGCCACCAGCAATTTTAGGGAAGCCGGGGAGCTGTTTTTT
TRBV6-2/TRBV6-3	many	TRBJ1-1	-	CASAAYTEAFF	TGTGCCTCCGCCGCCTACACTGAAGCTTTCTTT
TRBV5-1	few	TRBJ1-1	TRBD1	CASSRGTGRVEAFF	TGCGCCAGCAGCCGAGGGACAGGGAGGGTTGAAGCTTTCTTT
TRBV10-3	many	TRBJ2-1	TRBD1	CAISGTGLPYNEQFF	TGTGCCATCAGCGGGACAGGACTTCCCTACAATGAGCAGTTCTTC
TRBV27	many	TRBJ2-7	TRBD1	CASSLGPGQGMLSYEQYF	TGTGCCAGCAGTTTAGGACCCGGACAGGGCATGTTGAGCTACGAGCAGTACTTC
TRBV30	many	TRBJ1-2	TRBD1	CAWRGHPGGFNYGYTF	TGTGCCTGGAGGGGGCACCCAGGGGGGTTTAACTATGGCTACACCTTC
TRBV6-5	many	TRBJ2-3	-	CASSYSTVTGDTQYF	TGTGCCAGCAGTTACTCCACCGTAACCGGAGATACGCAGTATTTT
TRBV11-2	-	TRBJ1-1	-	CASSPTSNTEAFF	TGTGCCAGCAGCCCTACATCGAACACTGAAGCTTTCTTT
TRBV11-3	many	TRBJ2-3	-	CASSSGRPDTQYF	TGTGCCAGCAGCTCAGGGAGACCAGATACGCAGTATTTT
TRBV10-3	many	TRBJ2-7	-	CATHQSRLSSYEQYF	TGTGCCACCCACCAGTCGCGATTAAGCTCCTACGAGCAGTACTTC
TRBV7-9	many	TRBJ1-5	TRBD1	CASSRTGGRIRGNQPQHF	TGTGCCAGCAGTCGGACAGGGGGCCGGATTCGGGGCAATCAGCCCCAGCATTTT
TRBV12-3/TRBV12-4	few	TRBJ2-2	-	CASSLAGTYTGELFF	TGTGCCAGCAGTTTAGCGGGGACCTACACCGGGGAGCTGTTTTTT
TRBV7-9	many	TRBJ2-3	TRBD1	CASSFPGGAADTQYF	TGTGCCAGCAGCTTCCCAGGGGGCGCCGCAGATACGCAGTATTTT
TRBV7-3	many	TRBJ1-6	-	CASSSRRQSPLHF	TGTGCCAGCAGCTCTCGACGGCAGTCACCCCTCCACTTT
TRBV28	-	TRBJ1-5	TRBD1	CASSKDRGGGQPQHF	TGTGCCAGCAGCAAGGACAGGGGCGGCGGTCAGCCCCAGCATTTT
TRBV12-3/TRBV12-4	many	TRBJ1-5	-	CASSFGGYQPQHF	TGTGCCAGCAGTTTCGGCGGGTACCAGCCCCAGCATTTT
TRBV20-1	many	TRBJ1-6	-	CSARDPRGSYNSPLHF	TGCAGTGCTAGAGACCCCAGGGGCTCCTATAATTCACCCCTCCACTTT
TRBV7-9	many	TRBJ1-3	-	CASSFGQAGNTIYF	TGTGCCAGCAGCTTCGGACAAGCTGGAAACACCATATATTTT
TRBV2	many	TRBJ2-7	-	CASSGGQTYEQYF	TGTGCCAGCAGCGGGGGACAGACCTACGAGCAGTACTTC
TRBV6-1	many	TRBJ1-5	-	CASSEAQRVHQPQHF	TGTGCCAGCAGTGAAGCGCAAAGGGTTCATCAGCCCCAGCATTTT
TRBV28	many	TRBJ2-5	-	CASSFLQGTETQYF	TGTGCCAGCAGTTTTTTGCAGGGGACAGAGACCCAGTACTTC
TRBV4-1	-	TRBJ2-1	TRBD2	CASSRDLAGATGNEQFF	TGCGCCAGCAGCCGAGACCTAGCGGGGGCCACGGGAAATGAGCAGTTCTTC
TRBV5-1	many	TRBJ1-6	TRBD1	CASRAGQQNNSPLHF	TGCGCCAGCAGAGCGGGACAGCAGAATAATTCACCCCTCCACTTT
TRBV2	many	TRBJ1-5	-	CASSENPVGNQPQHF	TGTGCCAGCAGTGAGAACCCAGTCGGCAATCAGCCCCAGCATTTT
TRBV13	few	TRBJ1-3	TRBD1	CASSLERGQASGNTIYF	TGTGCCAGCAGCTTAGAGAGGGGGCAAGCCTCTGGAAACACCATATATTTT
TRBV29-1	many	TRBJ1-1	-	CSVVGVADEAFF	TGCAGCGTTGTCGGGGTCGCGGATGAAGCTTTCTTT
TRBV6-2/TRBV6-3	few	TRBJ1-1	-	CASSSNTGAQKAFF	TGTGCCAGCAGTTCGAACACGGGAGCGCAAAAAGCTTTCTTT
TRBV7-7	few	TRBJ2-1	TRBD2	CASSPWGGKNEQFF	TGTGCCAGCAGCCCCTGGGGGGGAAAAAATGAGCAGTTCTTC
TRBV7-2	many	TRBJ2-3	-	CASSLARVSTDTQYF	TGTGCCAGCAGCTTAGCGAGAGTAAGCACAGATACGCAGTATTTT
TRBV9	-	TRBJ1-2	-	CASSLVEGRTANDGYTF	TGTGCCAGCAGCCTAGTGGAGGGACGGACAGCTAACGATGGCTACACCTTC
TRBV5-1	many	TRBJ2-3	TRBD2	CASSSGSTSPSTDTQYF	TGCGCCAGCAGCTCTGGTTCGACTAGCCCCAGCACAGATACGCAGTATTTT
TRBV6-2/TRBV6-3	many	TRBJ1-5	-	CASSNDYQPQHF	TGTGCCAGCAGCAATGACTATCAGCCCCAGCATTTT
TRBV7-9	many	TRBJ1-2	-	CASQDREDYGYTF	TGTGCCAGCCAGGACAGAGAGGACTATGGCTACACCTTC
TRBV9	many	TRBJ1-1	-	CASSAFAGIGFGTEAFF	TGTGCCAGCAGCGCCTTCGCCGGGATTGGGTTTGGAACTGAAGCTTTCTTT
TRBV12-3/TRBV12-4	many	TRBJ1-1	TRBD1	CASSSGGRTEAFF	TGTGCCAGCAGTTCAGGGGGGAGAACTGAAGCTTTCTTT
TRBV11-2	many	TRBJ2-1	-	CASSLDREGWNEQFF	TGTGCCAGCAGCTTAGATCGTGAAGGTTGGAATGAGCAGTTCTTC
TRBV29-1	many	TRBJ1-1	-	CSVEDQVGDMVDLNTEAFF	TGCAGCGTTGAAGATCAGGTTGGGGACATGGTCGACCTGAACACTGAAGCTTTCTTT
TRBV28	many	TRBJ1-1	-	CASSPLGGARGNTEAFF	TGTGCCAGCAGTCCCCTGGGAGGGGCACGAGGGAACACTGAAGCTTTCTTT
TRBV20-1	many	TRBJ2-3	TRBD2	CSACDPWTSASTDTQYF	TGCAGTGCTTGCGACCCCTGGACTAGCGCCAGCACAGATACGCAGTATTTT
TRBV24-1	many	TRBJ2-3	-	CATSQGGSTDTQYF	TGTGCCACCTCTCAGGGTGGTAGCACAGATACGCAGTATTTT
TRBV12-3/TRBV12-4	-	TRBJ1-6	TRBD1	CASSFRGRNSPLHF	TGTGCCAGCAGTTTCAGGGGGCGTAATTCACCCCTCCACTTT
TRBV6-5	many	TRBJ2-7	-	CASSYRTGWDEQYF	TGTGCCAGCAGTTACCGTACAGGGTGGGACGAGCAGTACTTC
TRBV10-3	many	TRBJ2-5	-	CAISAGRIQETQYF	TGTGCCATCAGTGCTGGCCGGATCCAAGAGACCCAGTACTTC
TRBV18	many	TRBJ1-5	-	CASSKESGTYSNQPQHF	TGTGCCAGCTCAAAGGAATCGGGGACGTATAGCAATCAGCCCCAGCATTTT
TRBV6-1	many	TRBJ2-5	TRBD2	CATDETGLAGKETQYF	TGTGCCACGGATGAAACGGGGCTAGCGGGGAAAGAGACCCAGTACTTC
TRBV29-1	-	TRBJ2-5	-	CSVGGSRAQETQYF	TGCAGCGTTGGCGGGTCCCGGGCACAAGAGACCCAGTACTTC
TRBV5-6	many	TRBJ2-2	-	CASSLPGIGTRTGELFF	TGTGCCAGCAGCTTGCCAGGGATAGGGACTCGCACCGGGGAGCTGTTTTTT
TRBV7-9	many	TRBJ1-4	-	CASSLQNEKLFF	TGTGCCAGCAGCTTACAGAATGAAAAACTGTTTTTT
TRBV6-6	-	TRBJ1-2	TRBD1	CASSRQGAGGYTF	TGTGCCAGCAGCCGACAGGGGGCGGGTGGCTACACCTTC
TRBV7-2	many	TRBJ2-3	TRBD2	CASSSRAGGPDTQYF	TGTGCCAGCAGCTCTCGGGCGGGGGGTCCAGATACGCAGTATTTT
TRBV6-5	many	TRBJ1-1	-	CASSYMRMNTEAFF	TGTGCCAGCAGTTATATGAGAATGAACACTGAAGCTTTCTTT
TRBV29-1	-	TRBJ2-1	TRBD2	CSVDSRGGLTIEQFF	TGCAGCGTTGACTCTCGGGGGGGCCTGACCATTGAGCAGTTCTTC
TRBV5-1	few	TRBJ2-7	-	CASSLDPGVVDEQYF	TGCGCCAGCAGCTTGGATCCCGGGGTGGTGGACGAGCAGTACTTC
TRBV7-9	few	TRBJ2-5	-	CASSLIGARGAGPPETQYF	TGTGCCAGCAGCTTAATCGGAGCGAGGGGGGCTGGTCCCCCAGAGACCCAGTACTTC
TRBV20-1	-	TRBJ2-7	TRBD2	CSAKLAVLSYEQYF	TGCAGTGCTAAGCTAGCGGTACTATCCTACGAGCAGTACTTC
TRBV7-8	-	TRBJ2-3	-	CASSLIPWASTDTQYF	TGTGCCAGCAGCTTAATCCCGTGGGCTAGCACAGATACGCAGTATTTT
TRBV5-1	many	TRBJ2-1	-	CASSFQGADEQFF	TGCGCCAGCAGCTTCCAGGGCGCAGATGAGCAGTTCTTC
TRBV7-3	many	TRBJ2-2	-	CASSLVSAGELFF	TGTGCCAGCAGCTTAGTATCTGCCGGGGAGCTGTTTTTT
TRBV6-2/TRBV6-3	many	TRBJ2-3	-	CASRELSTDTQYF	TGTGCCAGTCGAGAGCTCAGCACAGATACGCAGTATTTT